The T cell receptor (beta chain) described here comes from a study of molecular identifiers for immune sequencing clone quantification. Looking at the study overall: For replicates, RNA isolated from approximately 20,000 or 98,000 naive CD8 cells was divided into five portions, of which four were sequenced.

Previously reported methods and listed TCR primers produced the bulk TCR libraries. MiXCR, applied by TCRdb to the PCR reads, yields one record per CDR3 protein. This sample has some 91,000 distinct CDR3 sequences, with 24% found just once. The naive CD8 libraries originated from between roughly 20,000 and 1,100,000 sorted cells and drew on 10%, 30% or 50% RNA. A CD8+CD4-CCR7+CD45RA+ gate was used to sort naive CD8 T cells. This CDR3 has 14 amino acids. The V end lost 4 bases, the J end lost 0 bases, and 11 bases lay between the germline ends. Germline-derived CDR1 and CDR2 are SGHNT and YYREEE (reference sequence). This clonotype appeared many times.

The gene calls are TRBV5-4 and TRBJ2-7; D may be TRBD1 (6 bases). The clonotype was recovered from a human donor in good health. Some libraries in this study had Jurkat cell RNA spiked in. Sequenced material: naive CD8+ T cells from blood, with Jurkat cell RNA spiked in. The subset denotes: FACS-sorted CD8+CD4-CCR7+CD45RA+ naive T cells. The CDR3 DNA sequence: TGTGCCAGCAGCCCCCGGACAGCCTCCTACGAGCAGTACTTC. Protein product: CASSPRTASYEQYF.